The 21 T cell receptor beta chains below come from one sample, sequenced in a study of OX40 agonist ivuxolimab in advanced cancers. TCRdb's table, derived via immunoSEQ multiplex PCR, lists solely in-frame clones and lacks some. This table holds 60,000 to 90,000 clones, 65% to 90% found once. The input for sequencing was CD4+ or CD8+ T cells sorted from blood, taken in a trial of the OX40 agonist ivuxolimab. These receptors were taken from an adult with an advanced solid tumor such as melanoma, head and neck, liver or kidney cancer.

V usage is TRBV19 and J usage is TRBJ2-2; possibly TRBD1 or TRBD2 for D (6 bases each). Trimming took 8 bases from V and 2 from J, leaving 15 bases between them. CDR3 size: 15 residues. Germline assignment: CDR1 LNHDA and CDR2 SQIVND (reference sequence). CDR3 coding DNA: TGTGCCAGTTTGGAGAGGGGGGCTAACACCGGGGAGCTGTTTTTT. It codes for CASLERGANTGELFF.

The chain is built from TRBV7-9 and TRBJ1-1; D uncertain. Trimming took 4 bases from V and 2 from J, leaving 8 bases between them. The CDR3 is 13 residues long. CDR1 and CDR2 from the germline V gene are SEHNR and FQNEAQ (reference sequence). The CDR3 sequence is CASSSRSNTEAFF. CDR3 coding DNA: TGTGCCAGCAGCTCCCGGAGCAACACTGAAGCTTTCTTT.

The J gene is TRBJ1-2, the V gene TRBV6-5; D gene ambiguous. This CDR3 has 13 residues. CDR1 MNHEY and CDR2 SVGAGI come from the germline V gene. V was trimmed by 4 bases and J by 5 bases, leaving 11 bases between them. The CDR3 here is CASSSFVGYGYTF. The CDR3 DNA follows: TGTGCCAGCAGTTCCTTTGTGGGGTATGGCTACACCTTC.

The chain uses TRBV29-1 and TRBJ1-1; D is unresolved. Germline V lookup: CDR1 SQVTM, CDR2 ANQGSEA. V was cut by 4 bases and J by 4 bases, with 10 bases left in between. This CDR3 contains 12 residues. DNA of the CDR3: TGCAGCGTTGCGGGTTTGGGCACTGAAGCTTTCTTT. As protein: CSVAGLGTEAFF.

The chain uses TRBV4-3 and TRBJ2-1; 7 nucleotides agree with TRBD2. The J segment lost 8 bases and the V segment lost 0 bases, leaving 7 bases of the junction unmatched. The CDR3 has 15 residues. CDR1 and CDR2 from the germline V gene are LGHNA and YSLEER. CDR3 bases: TGCGCCAGCAGCCAAGATTTGACTAGCCGCGATGAGCAGTTCTTC. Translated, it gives CASSQDLTSRDEQFF.

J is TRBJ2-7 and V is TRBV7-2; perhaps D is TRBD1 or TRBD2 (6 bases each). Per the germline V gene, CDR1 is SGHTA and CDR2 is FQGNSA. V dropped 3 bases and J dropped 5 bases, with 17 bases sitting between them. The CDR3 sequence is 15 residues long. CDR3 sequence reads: CASSLAWGAGNEQYF. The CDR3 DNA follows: TGTGCCAGCAGCTTGGCGTGGGGGGCCGGGAACGAGCAGTACTTC.

CDR3 bases: TGTGCCACCAGCAGAGATCCACAGGCCACCTACGAGCAGTACTTC. This sequence encodes CATSRDPQATYEQYF. The chain is built from TRBV15 and TRBJ2-7; tentatively, D is TRBD1 (5 bases). The germline CDR1 and CDR2 sequences are LNHNV and YYDKDF (reference sequence). With 0 bases removed from V and 2 bases from J, the gap between germline ends came to 11 bases. CDR3 size: 15 residues.

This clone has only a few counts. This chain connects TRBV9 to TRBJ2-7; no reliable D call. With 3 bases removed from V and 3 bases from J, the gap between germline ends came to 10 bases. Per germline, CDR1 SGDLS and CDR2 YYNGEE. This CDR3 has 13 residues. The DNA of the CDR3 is TGTGCCAGCAGCGCGACCCCAAACTACGAGCAGTACTTC. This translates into CASSATPNYEQYF. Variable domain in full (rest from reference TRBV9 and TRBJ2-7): DSGVTQTPKHLITATGQRVTLRCSPRSGDLSVYWYQQSLDQGLQFLIQYYNGEERAKGNILERFSAQQFPDLHSELNLSSLELGDSALYFCASSATPNYEQYFGPGTRLTVT.

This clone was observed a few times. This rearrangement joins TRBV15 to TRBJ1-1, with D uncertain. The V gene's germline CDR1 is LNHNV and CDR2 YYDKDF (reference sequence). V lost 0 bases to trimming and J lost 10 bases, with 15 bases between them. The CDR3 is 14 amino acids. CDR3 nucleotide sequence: TGTGCCACCAGCAGAGACGTACAGACATTCGGAGCTTTCTTT. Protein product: CATSRDVQTFGAFF.

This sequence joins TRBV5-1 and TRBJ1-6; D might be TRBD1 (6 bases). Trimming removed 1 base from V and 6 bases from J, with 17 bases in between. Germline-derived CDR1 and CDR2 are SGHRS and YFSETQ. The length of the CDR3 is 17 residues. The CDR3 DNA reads TGCGCCAGCAGCTTGAGACTACAGGGATCCGCTAATTCACCCCTCCACTTT. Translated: CASSLRLQGSANSPLHF.

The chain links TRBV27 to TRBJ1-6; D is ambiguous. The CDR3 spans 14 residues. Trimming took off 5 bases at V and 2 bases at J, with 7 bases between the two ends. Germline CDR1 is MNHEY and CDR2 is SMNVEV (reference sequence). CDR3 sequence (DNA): TGTGCCAGCAGTGTCCAGACCTATAATTCACCCCTCCACTTT. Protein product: CASSVQTYNSPLHF.

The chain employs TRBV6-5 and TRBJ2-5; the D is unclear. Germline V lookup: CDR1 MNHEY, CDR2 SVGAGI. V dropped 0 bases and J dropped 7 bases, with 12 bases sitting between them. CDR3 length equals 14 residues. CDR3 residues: CASSYSIPGGTQYF. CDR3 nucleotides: TGTGCCAGCAGTTACTCGATTCCGGGCGGGACCCAGTACTTC.

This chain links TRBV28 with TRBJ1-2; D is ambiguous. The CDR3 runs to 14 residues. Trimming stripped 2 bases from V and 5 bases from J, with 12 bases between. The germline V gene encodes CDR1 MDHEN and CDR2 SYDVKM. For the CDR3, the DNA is TGTGCCAGCAGTTTAAATTTCGGAGAGTATGGCTACACCTTC. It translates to CASSLNFGEYGYTF.

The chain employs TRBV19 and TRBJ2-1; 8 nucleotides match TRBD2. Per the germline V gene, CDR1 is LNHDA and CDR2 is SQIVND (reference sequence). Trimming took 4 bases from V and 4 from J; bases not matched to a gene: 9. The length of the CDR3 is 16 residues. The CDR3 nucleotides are TGTGCCAGTAGTAAAAAGGGCGGGGGGCCGTACAATGAGCAGTTCTTC. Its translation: CASSKKGGGPYNEQFF.

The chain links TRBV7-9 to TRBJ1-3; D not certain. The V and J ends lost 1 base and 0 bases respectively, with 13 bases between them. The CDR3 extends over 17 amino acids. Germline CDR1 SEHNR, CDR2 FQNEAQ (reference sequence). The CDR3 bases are TGTGCCAGCAGCTTAGTAGGCGGCCGATTCTCTGGAAACACCATATATTTT. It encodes CASSLVGGRFSGNTIYF. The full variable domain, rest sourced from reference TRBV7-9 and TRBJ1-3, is DTGVSQNPRHKITKRGQNVTFRCDPISEHNRLYWYRQTLGQGPEFLTYFQNEAQLEKSRLLSDRFSAERPKGSFSTLEIQRTEQGDSAMYLCASSLVGGRFSGNTIYFGEGSWLTVV.

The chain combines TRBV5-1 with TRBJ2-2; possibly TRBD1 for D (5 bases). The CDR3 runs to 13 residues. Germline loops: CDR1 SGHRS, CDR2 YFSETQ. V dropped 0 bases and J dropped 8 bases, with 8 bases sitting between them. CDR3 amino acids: CASSLEGPGELFF. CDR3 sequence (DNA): TGCGCCAGCAGCTTGGAGGGGCCGGGGGAGCTGTTTTTT. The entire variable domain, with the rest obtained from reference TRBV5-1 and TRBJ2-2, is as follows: KAGVTQTPRYLIKTRGQQVTLSCSPISGHRSVSWYQQTPGQGLQFLFEYFSETQRNKGNFPGRFSGRQFSNSRSEMNVSTLELGDSALYLCASSLEGPGELFFGEGSRLTVL.

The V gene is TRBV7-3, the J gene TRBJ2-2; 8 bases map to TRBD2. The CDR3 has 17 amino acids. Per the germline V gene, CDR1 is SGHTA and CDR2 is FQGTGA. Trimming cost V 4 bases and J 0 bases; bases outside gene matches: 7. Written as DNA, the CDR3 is TGTGCCAGCAGCTCCCCCACGGGGGGGCCGAACACCGGGGAGCTGTTTTTT. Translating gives CASSSPTGGPNTGELFF.

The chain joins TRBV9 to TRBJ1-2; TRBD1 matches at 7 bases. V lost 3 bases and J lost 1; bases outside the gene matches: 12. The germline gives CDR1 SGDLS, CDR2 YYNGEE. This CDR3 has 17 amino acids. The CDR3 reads CASSAPGQLGFNYGYTF. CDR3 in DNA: TGTGCCAGCAGCGCCCCGGGACAGCTTGGATTTAACTATGGCTACACCTTC.

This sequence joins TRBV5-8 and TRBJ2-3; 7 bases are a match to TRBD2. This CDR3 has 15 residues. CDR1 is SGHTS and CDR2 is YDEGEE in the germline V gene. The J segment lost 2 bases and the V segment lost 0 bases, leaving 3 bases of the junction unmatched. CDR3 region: CASSLGAGSTDTQYF. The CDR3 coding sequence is TGTGCCAGCAGCTTGGGAGCGGGATCCACAGATACGCAGTATTTT.

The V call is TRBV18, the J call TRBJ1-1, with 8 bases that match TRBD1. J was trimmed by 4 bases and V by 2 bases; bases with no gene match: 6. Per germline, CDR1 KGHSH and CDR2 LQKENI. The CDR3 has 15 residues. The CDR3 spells CASSPIQGEGTEAFF. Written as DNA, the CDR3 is TGTGCCAGCTCACCAATACAGGGGGAAGGCACTGAAGCTTTCTTT.

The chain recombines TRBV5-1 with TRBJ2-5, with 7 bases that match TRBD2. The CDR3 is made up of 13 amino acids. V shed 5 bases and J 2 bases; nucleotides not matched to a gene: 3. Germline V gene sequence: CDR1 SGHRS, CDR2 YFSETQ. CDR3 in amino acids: CASRGGPQETQYF. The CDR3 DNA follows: TGCGCCAGCAGGGGAGGGCCGCAAGAGACCCAGTACTTC.